This entry lists 14 T cell receptor beta chains sequenced from one sample in a study of technical replicates of blood from a few donors. Profiling relied on immunoSEQ multiplex PCR, and the TCRdb table lists in-frame clones only, not all of them. This table holds 50,000 to 70,000 clones, approximately 90% found once. Material for sequencing was PBMCs. These receptors originate from a human donor in good health. Some clones in this sample may be carry-over from other donors' samples.

V and J are TRBV2 and TRBJ2-3; 9 positions match TRBD2. The CDR3 totals 15 residues. The V and J ends lost 7 bases and 3 bases, in that order; junction bases with no gene match: 8. Germline V gene data show CDR1 as SNHLY and CDR2 as FYNNEI. CDR3 DNA: TGTGCCAGCACCCTCGCGGGAGGGGGGACAGATACGCAGTATTTT. This translates into CASTLAGGGTDTQYF.

The chain is built from TRBV9 and TRBJ2-5, with 9 bases aligning to TRBD2. CDR3 length: 16 amino acids. The germline V gene has CDR1 SGDLS and CDR2 YYNGEE. The junction had 11 bases not matched to a gene; V was cut back by 4 bases and J by 4 bases. CDR3 DNA: TGTGCCAGCAGCCCCCGGCGGGCGGGAGGGGCAGAGACCCAGTACTTC. It specifies CASSPRRAGGAETQYF.

In this sample, this clone turned up a few times. The V and J genes are TRBV5-6 and TRBJ2-7; 9 nucleotides line up with TRBD1. Germline CDR1 reads SGHDT; CDR2 reads YYEEEE. J was trimmed by 5 bases and V by 4 bases; bases with no gene match: 4. The CDR3 is made up of 13 amino acids. The DNA for the CDR3 is TGTGCCAGCAGCACGGGACAGGGTGACGAGCAGTACTTC. Encoded protein: CASSTGQGDEQYF.

This clone was detected only once. This sequence joins TRBV18 and TRBJ1-4, with 7 bases lining up with TRBD1. This CDR3 is built from 13 residues. The V segment lost 5 bases and the J segment 5 bases; nucleotides outside the gene matches: 2. The germline gives CDR1 KGHSH, CDR2 LQKENI. CDR3: CASSKQGNEKLFF. The CDR3 DNA follows: TGTGCCAGCTCAAAACAGGGGAATGAAAAACTGTTTTTT. Together with reference TRBV18 and TRBJ1-4, the CDR3 gives the full variable domain: NAGVMQNPRHLVRRRGQEARLRCSPMKGHSHVYWYRQLPEEGLKFMVYLQKENIIDESGMPKERFSAEFPKEGPSILRIQQVVRGDSAAYFCASSKQGNEKLFFGSGTQLSVL.

This sequence joins TRBV4-3 and TRBJ2-7; D is uncertain. The V and J ends lost 1 base and 5 bases respectively, with 15 bases between them. Germline CDR1 is LGHNA and CDR2 is YSLEER. The length of the CDR3 is 15 residues. The CDR3 nucleotides are TGCGCCAGCAGCCAAGCCGTACGGTTATTCCACGAGCAGTACTTC. Translated: CASSQAVRLFHEQYF.

The CDR3 nucleotides read TGTGCCAGCAGTGGGGGGACAGGGTTCGGGAACACCGGGGAGCTGTTTTTT. Translating it yields CASSGGTGFGNTGELFF. The chain recombines TRBV6-1 with TRBJ2-2; 9 bases match TRBD1. Germline V gene data show CDR1 as MNHNS and CDR2 as SASEGT. The V segment lost 4 bases and the J segment 1 base; nucleotides outside the gene matches: 7. The CDR3 consists of 17 residues.

V is TRBV11-2 and J is TRBJ2-2, with a weak D call TRBD1 (6 bases). The CDR3 spans 16 residues. Germline CDR1 and CDR2: SGHAT and FQNNGV. Trimming removed 5 bases at V and 0 bases at J, with 13 bases between. The CDR3 sequence is CASSQGSGTNTGELFF. The CDR3, as DNA: TGTGCCAGCAGCCAGGGGAGCGGAACGAACACCGGGGAGCTGTTTTTT.

The V gene is TRBV9, the J gene TRBJ1-6, with 11 bases fitting TRBD1. CDR1 is SGDLS, CDR2 YYNGEE, per germline. The CDR3 runs to 15 residues. After removal of 0 bases from V and 9 bases from J, the junction contained 2 bases not matched to a gene. The CDR3: CASSVEGTGGSPLHF. The CDR3 coding sequence is TGTGCCAGCAGCGTAGAAGGGACAGGGGGTTCACCCCTCCACTTT.

A word on this clone: Relative to the germline gene, one junction end is altered; a read error may explain this. The chain links TRBV28 to TRBJ2-5, with TRBD1 matching over 8 bases. The CDR3 runs 11 residues. Germline V gene data show CDR1 as MDHEN and CDR2 as SYDVKM. The CDR3 protein is CASSSSGGAHF. CDR3 in DNA: TGTGCCAGCAGTTCTTCAGGGGGCGCGCACTTC.

V usage is TRBV9 and J usage is TRBJ2-5, with TRBD1 identical over 12 bases. The V gene end was trimmed by 6 bases and the J gene end by 4 bases; junction bases not matched to a gene: 10. From germline, CDR1 is SGDLS and CDR2 YYNGEE. CDR3 length: 16 amino acids. Here the CDR3 DNA reads TGTGCCAGCACCCTAAGCGGGACAGGGGGCAGAGAGACCCAGTACTTC. It specifies CASTLSGTGGRETQYF.

This chain uses TRBV5-1 with TRBJ2-7, with D uncertain. Germline-derived CDR1 and CDR2 are SGHRS and YFSETQ. Trimming shortened V by 0 bases and J by 2 bases, and 9 bases separated the two germline ends. The CDR3 runs 14 residues. The CDR3 coding sequence is TGCGCCAGCAGCTTGGAACCGGTACCCTACGAGCAGTACTTC. The encoded protein is CASSLEPVPYEQYF. Based on the CDR3 plus reference TRBV5-1 and TRBJ2-7, the full variable domain is KAGVTQTPRYLIKTRGQQVTLSCSPISGHRSVSWYQQTPGQGLQFLFEYFSETQRNKGNFPGRFSGRQFSNSRSEMNVSTLELGDSALYLCASSLEPVPYEQYFGPGTRLTVT.

Only one count was recorded for this clone. This rearrangement joins TRBV19 to TRBJ2-1; D is undetermined. The germline CDR1 and CDR2 sequences are LNHDA and SQIVND (reference sequence). V was shortened by 7 bases and J by 8 bases, with 15 bases between the two germline ends. The CDR3 extends over 13 amino acids. This CDR3 is CASTHGSRDEQFF. The CDR3 nucleotides read TGTGCCAGTACTCACGGTAGCCGGGATGAGCAGTTCTTC.

This clone was counted only a few times. This chain links TRBV6-6 with TRBJ1-1; tentative D call: TRBD1 (6 bases). The CDR3 contains 14 residues. The V end lost 3 bases, the J end lost 1 base, and 9 bases lay between the germline ends. The germline V gene has CDR1 MNHNY and CDR2 SVGAGI (reference sequence). The DNA of the CDR3 is TGTGCCAGCAGTTATCGACAGGAGAACACTGAAGCTTTCTTT. Its protein is CASSYRQENTEAFF.

The rearrangement uses TRBV15 and TRBJ2-2, with TRBD1 matching over 8 bases. CDR1 and CDR2 from the germline V gene are LNHNV and YYDKDF (reference sequence). V lost 5 bases to trimming and J lost 4 bases; unmatched junction nucleotides: 6. The length of the CDR3 is 15 residues. As DNA, the CDR3 is TGTGCCACCAGCGGGGGACAGGAGACCACCGGGGAGCTGTTTTTT. Amino acids: CATSGGQETTGELFF.